The rows below give T cell receptor beta chains drawn from one sample of a study of T cells after yellow fever vaccination. MiXCR, run by TCRdb on the 5' RACE reads, gives a single entry per CDR3 protein. The sample has under 300,000 distinct CDR3 sequences; 6.9% are singletons. The material sequenced was CD4+ T cells sorted from PBMCs, taken 15 days after the yellow fever booster vaccination. Receptor source: a young man who received the YFV17D yellow fever vaccine. CDR3s leave out the opening cysteine and the closing phenylalanine or tryptophan. Fields, in order: J gene, clone size, V gene, CDR3 protein. Expanded clones are given a class, and other clones once, few, many or no size at all.

J gene: TRBJ2-3; clone size: many; V gene: TRBV18; CDR3 protein: ASSPNSGRTGDTQY
J gene: TRBJ2-5; clone size: many; V gene: TRBV7-2; CDR3 protein: AQRERRETQY
J gene: TRBJ1-2; clone size: NA; V gene: TRBV14; CDR3 protein: ASSAGLTSYGYT
J gene: TRBJ1-5; clone size: NA; V gene: TRBV7-2; CDR3 protein: ASSLAPTGGSGQPQH
J gene: TRBJ1-1; clone size: few; V gene: TRBV11-2; CDR3 protein: ASSLRTALNTEAF
J gene: TRBJ1-6; clone size: many; V gene: TRBV20-1; CDR3 protein: SATVPDGGHNSPLH
J gene: TRBJ2-7; clone size: NA; V gene: TRBV11-1; CDR3 protein: ASSFPDRAYEQY
J gene: TRBJ1-4; clone size: NA; V gene: TRBV2; CDR3 protein: ASSDRGGEKLF
J gene: TRBJ2-7; clone size: few; V gene: TRBV5-1; CDR3 protein: ASSLGLDRDYEQY
J gene: TRBJ2-7; clone size: many; V gene: TRBV7-2; CDR3 protein: ASSLGAGSYEQY